This T cell receptor (beta chain) emerged from a study of T cells after yellow fever vaccination. General study findings and limits: Contamination of FACS-sorted repertoires by abundant clonotypes from the bulk population could occur. Clonotypes shared by both compartments, CD4 and CD8, made up a small share.

The ends were cut back, 0 bases at V and 7 bases at J, with 0 bases in the middle. Germline assignment: CDR1 LGHDT and CDR2 YNNKEL (reference sequence). This CDR3 is built from 11 residues. One entry per CDR3 protein, called by TCRdb with MiXCR from the 5' RACE reads. Of some 110,000 distinct CDR3 sequences in the sample, 5.5% to 8% are singletons; the top ten hold approximately 2.7%. This clonotype has a count of ten or more. What it recognizes is unknown. The sample in question was CD4+ T cells sorted from PBMCs, obtained about 49 days after the first yellow fever vaccination. This clonotype was obtained from a man between 18 and 29 years old who received the YFV17D yellow fever vaccine. The J gene is TRBJ1-4, the V gene TRBV3-1; D is unresolved. CDR3 sequence reads: CASSQDEKLFF. DNA for the CDR3: TGTGCCAGCAGCCAAGATGAAAAACTGTTTTTT. The whole variable domain, filled in from reference TRBV3-1 and TRBJ1-4, reads DTAVSQTPKYLVTQMGNDKSIKCEQNLGHDTMYWYKQDSKKFLKIMFSYNNKELIINETVPNRFSPKSPDKAHLNLHINSLELGDSAVYFCASSQDEKLFFGSGTQLSVL.